Described below is a single TCR beta chain sequence and its context. These data originate in a study of blood T cell repertoires in COVID-19. Study-level information: There were acute and convalescent COVID-19 samples, and they came from the United States, Italy and Spain.

Assay used: immunoSEQ multiplex PCR; TCRdb lists only in-frame clones, some missing. The repertoire has approximately 16,000 clones, 70% to 80% of them found once; the top ten carry about 14%. V lost 3 bases and J 11 bases, leaving 11 bases between the germline ends. Germline-derived CDR1 and CDR2 are LGHNA and YNFKEQ. This CDR3 has 13 residues. The sequencing input was peripheral blood. The sequence was obtained from a human donor in a cohort sampled during active COVID-19. The chain has TRBV4-2 and TRBJ1-6, with D hard to call. CDR3 nucleotides: TGTGCCAGCAGCCAGAGCGGCAGCCCACCCCTCCACTTT. Translated: CASSQSGSPPLHF.